These T cell receptor beta chains were read from a single sample in a study of blood T cell repertoires in COVID-19. The assay was immunoSEQ multiplex PCR, and TCRdb's table has in-frame clones only and misses some. In the table there are roughly 170,000 clones, about 78% of which are singletons. Sequencing was carried out using PBMCs or T cells enriched from blood (not recorded which). These receptor sequences come from a woman aged 50 to 65 who had recovered from COVID-19. Both conserved end residues are part of each CDR3.

>TRBV28|TRBJ2-1
CASTPPAVYNEQFF
>TRBV18|TRBJ1-1
CASSPKQGGAEAFF
>TRBV6-5|TRBJ1-6
CASSYSRVPGSSPLHF
>TRBV18|TRBJ2-2
CASSTAQGFTGELFF
>TRBV7-6|TRBJ2-3
CASSLPWEPAGDTQYF
>TRBV6-2/TRBV6-3|TRBJ2-1
CASSYEEGYYNEQFF
>TRBV11-3|TRBJ2-3
CASSPHRGADTQYF
>TRBV5-6|TRBJ2-5
CASSSTGVEETQYF
>TRBV5-1|TRBJ1-4
CASRFADEKLFF
>TRBV12-3/TRBV12-4|TRBJ1-2
CASSSSVGNQTF
>TRBV7-9|TRBJ2-7
CASSFLTGTGGSEQYF
>TRBV28|TRBJ2-2
CASSPRTGYTGELFF
>TRBV9|TRBJ2-1
CASSREGQKYNEQFF
>TRBV19|TRBJ1-2
CASSNGQRLTGYTF
>TRBV3-1/TRBV3-2|TRBJ2-6
CASSQRGRSGANVLTF
>TRBV7-9|TRBJ2-3
CASSSSRSLTDTQYF
>TRBV6-5|TRBJ1-5
CASSLGQAANQPQHF
>TRBV24-1|TRBJ2-1
CATSPTRDHNEQFF
>TRBV15|TRBJ2-1
CATSRGGVGANEQFF
>TRBV30|TRBJ2-3
CAWSGERDYSDTQYF
>TRBV2|TRBJ2-5
CASSGDRVETQYF
>TRBV7-9|TRBJ2-7
CASSLGWTGGGYEQYF
>TRBV28|TRBJ2-7
CASRTGPYEQYF
>TRBV5-6|TRBJ1-1
CASSLVVRNTEAFF
>TRBV28|TRBJ2-3
CASRPRTATDTQYF
>TRBV24-1|TRBJ2-1
CATSDRDRGRPRDEQFF
>TRBV27|TRBJ1-1
CASSSGQGTEAFF
>TRBV3-1/TRBV3-2|TRBJ2-1
CASSQGTSNEQFF
>TRBV3-1/TRBV3-2|TRBJ1-3
CASSQAGQEPGNTIYF
>TRBV11-3|TRBJ2-5
CASSLDRGEETQYF
>TRBV15|TRBJ2-3
CATSREAGGDTQYF
>TRBV6-5|TRBJ1-6
CASSYSAGTGDSPLHF
>TRBV3-1/TRBV3-2|TRBJ2-7
CASSRSGSGYFSYEQYF
>TRBV30|TRBJ2-1
CAWSAMGLAGVRNEQFF
>TRBV5-4|TRBJ2-3
CASSLLASGASTDTQYF
>TRBV18|TRBJ2-2
CASSPSVPSGNTGELFF
>TRBV5-1|TRBJ2-7
CASSLAKGPAGEQYF
>TRBV28|TRBJ2-7
CASSSGDSFEQYF
>TRBV10-3|TRBJ1-5
CAISDNSNQPQHF
>TRBV14|TRBJ1-2
CASSRDSNYGYTF
>TRBV5-8|TRBJ1-5
CASSLVQGENQPQHF
>TRBV28|TRBJ2-3
CASSGGTHTDTQYF
>TRBV4-3|TRBJ2-3
CASSQGGLAGGTDTQYF
>TRBV2|TRBJ1-5
CASSEAEGEPQHF
>TRBV9|TRBJ2-7
CASSVARQGRSSDLYEQYF
>TRBV6-5|TRBJ2-2
CASRHRDRNTGELFF
>TRBV20-1|TRBJ1-2
CSASPGQGGYGYTF
>TRBV7-6|TRBJ2-2
CASSLEGIGTGELFF
>TRBV6-6|TRBJ1-2
CASSYGLSDGYTF
>TRBV5-8|TRBJ2-1
CASSLTSGSGGEQFF
>TRBV21-1|TRBJ1-5
CASCPKVARWAGQVPSSNQPQHF
>TRBV25-1|TRBJ1-2
CASSEGTRYGYTF
>TRBV19|TRBJ2-7
CASSMRGTGDRSYEQYF
>TRBV2|TRBJ1-2
CASGTGESGYTF
>TRBV24-1|TRBJ2-2
CATSAADRMTGELFF
>TRBV14|TRBJ2-3
CASSLGGARTDTQYF
>TRBV11-3|TRBJ2-3
CASSSRTSGTTQYF